Only one count was recorded for the clone carrying this T cell receptor (beta chain). V lost 2 bases, J lost 6 bases, and 8 bases lay in between. There are 14 residues in the CDR3. The germline gives CDR1 LGHNA, CDR2 YNFKEQ. The data were obtained in a study of shared clonotypes between healthy human individuals. Deep was the level used in running the assay. Clones were read by immunoSEQ multiplex PCR, and TCRdb kept only the in-frame ones, dropping some. The sample records about 1 million clones, about 77% being singletons. Sequenced sample: memory CD4+ T cells sorted from blood. The sample's subset: CD45RA-negative fraction. The chain recombines TRBV4-2 with TRBJ1-6; D is possibly TRBD1 (6 bases). This receptor was identified in a man aged 18 to 30 in good health. The CDR3 sequence: CASSQNRANSPLHF. The DNA for the CDR3 is TGTGCCAGCAGCCAAAACAGGGCTAATTCACCCCTCCACTTT.